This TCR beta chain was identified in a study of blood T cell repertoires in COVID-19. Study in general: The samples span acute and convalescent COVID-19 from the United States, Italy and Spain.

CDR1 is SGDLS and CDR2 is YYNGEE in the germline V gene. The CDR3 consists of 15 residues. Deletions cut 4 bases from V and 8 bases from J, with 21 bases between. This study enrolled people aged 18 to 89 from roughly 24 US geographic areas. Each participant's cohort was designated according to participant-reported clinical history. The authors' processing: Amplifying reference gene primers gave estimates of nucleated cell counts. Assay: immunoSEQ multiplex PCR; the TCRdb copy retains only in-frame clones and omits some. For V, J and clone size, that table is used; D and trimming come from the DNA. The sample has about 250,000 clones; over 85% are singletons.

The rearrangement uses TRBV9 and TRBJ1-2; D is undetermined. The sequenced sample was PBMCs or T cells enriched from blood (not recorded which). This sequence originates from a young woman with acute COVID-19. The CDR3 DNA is TGTGCCAGCAGCCTCAGGTCCGAGCCTCGTAAGGGCTACACCTTC. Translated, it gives CASSLRSEPRKGYTF.